Presented here are 21 T cell receptor beta chains from one specimen sequenced in a study of long-term antiretroviral therapy in people with HIV. A v3.0 immunoSEQ assay was performed at survey level. Sequencing used immunoSEQ multiplex PCR; TCRdb keeps in-frame clones, though not all of them. Among roughly 32,000 clones, approximately 85% were seen once, and the ten largest hold around 4.4%. This sample comprised unsorted PBMCs, obtained about 3.4 years after starting antiretroviral therapy. These receptors were collected from a man aged 18 to 30 with HIV.

The chain joins TRBV9 to TRBJ1-1; D not resolved. V lost 2 bases and J lost 0, with 8 bases in between. This CDR3 spans 14 amino acids. Germline CDR1 is SGDLS and CDR2 is YYNGEE. DNA of the CDR3: TGTGCCAGCAGCGTTGGTAAGGTGAACACTGAAGCTTTCTTT. Amino acid sequence: CASSVGKVNTEAFF.

The chain carries TRBV19 and TRBJ1-1; D perhaps matches TRBD1 (6 bases). Germline lookup yields CDR1 LNHDA and CDR2 SQIVND (reference sequence). The CDR3 spans 12 residues. V gave up 6 bases and J gave up 7 bases, with 12 bases separating them. The CDR3 DNA reads as TGTGCCAGTAGCGGGGGCGGTGATGAAGCTTTCTTT. This encodes CASSGGGDEAFF. Complete variable domain (other parts from reference TRBV19 and TRBJ1-1): DGGITQSPKYLFRKEGQNVTLSCEQNLNHDAMYWYRQDPGQGLRLIYYSQIVNDFQKGDIAEGYSVSREKKESFPLTVTSAQKNPTAFYLCASSGGGDEAFFGQGTRLTVV.

V is TRBV5-6 and J is TRBJ1-2; TRBD1 is a possible D gene (6 bases). The V gene lost 0 bases and the J gene lost 7 bases, with 13 bases spanning the gap. The length of the CDR3 is 14 residues. Germline assignment: CDR1 SGHDT and CDR2 YYEEEE. CDR3 bases: TGTGCCAGCAGCTTGGGCCCAGGGGCGGGTGGCTACACCTTC. Its translation: CASSLGPGAGGYTF.

This clone was seen a few times. The rearrangement uses TRBV19 and TRBJ2-7; TRBD1 matches 9 bases. Unmatched junction bases numbered 3, after V lost 3 bases and J lost 3 bases. The CDR3 covers 14 residues. CDR1 and CDR2 (germline): LNHDA, SQIVND (reference sequence). CDR3 residues: CASSMDRGGYEQYF. DNA for the CDR3: TGTGCCAGTAGTATGGACAGGGGAGGCTACGAGCAGTACTTC.

The CDR3 loop reads CASSQDAGGDEAFF. CDR3 sequence (DNA): TGCGCCAGCAGCCAAGATGCTGGGGGCGACGAAGCTTTCTTT. V usage is TRBV4-1 and J usage is TRBJ1-1; D is perhaps TRBD1 (6 bases). V lost 0 bases and J lost 8, with 13 bases in between. This CDR3 is 14 amino acids long. Germline CDR1 is MGHRA and CDR2 is YSYEKL.

The V call is TRBV6-5, the J call TRBJ2-1; 12 bases match TRBD2. Trimming took 5 bases from V and 4 from J; bases not matched to a gene: 3. CDR1 and CDR2 from the germline V gene are MNHEY and SVGAGI. The CDR3 consists of 15 residues. The CDR3 reads CASSRTSGGYNEQFF. As DNA, the CDR3 is TGTGCCAGCAGTCGTACTAGCGGGGGGTACAATGAGCAGTTCTTC.

This clone was detected a few times. J is TRBJ1-3 and V is TRBV6-5; D not resolved. Looked up from germline, CDR1 is MNHEY and CDR2 is SVGAGI. V dropped 2 bases and J dropped 0 bases, with 11 bases sitting between them. The CDR3 has 16 residues. CDR3 residues: CASSYLSMSSGNTIYF. In DNA form, the CDR3 reads TGTGCCAGCAGTTACCTTTCCATGAGCTCTGGAAACACCATATATTTT.

This CDR3 reads CASSVEGDRDGYTF. CDR3 sequence (DNA): TGTGCCAGCAGTGTGGAGGGGGACCGAGATGGCTACACCTTC. The V call is TRBV2, the J call TRBJ1-2; D is perhaps TRBD1 (6 bases). Between the trimmed V and J ends, which lost 4 bases and 6 bases, there was a span of 15 bases. Germline assignment: CDR1 SNHLY and CDR2 FYNNEI. The CDR3 totals 14 residues.

The table lists this clone with a count of one. V usage is TRBV18 and J usage is TRBJ2-7; tentatively, D is TRBD1 (5 bases). The CDR3 sequence is 15 residues long. V gave up 6 bases and J gave up 0 bases, with 15 bases separating them. Germline loops: CDR1 KGHSH, CDR2 LQKENI. Here the CDR3 DNA reads TGTGCCAGCTCTCACAGGCCGGACCGCTCCTACGAGCAGTACTTC. It codes for CASSHRPDRSYEQYF.

The V gene is TRBV18, the J gene TRBJ2-1; 10 bases match TRBD2. Germline V gene data show CDR1 as KGHSH and CDR2 as LQKENI. This CDR3 has 16 residues. The junction had 7 bases not matched to a gene; V was cut back by 8 bases and J by 0 bases. The CDR3 is CASRTSGGGSYNEQFF. The CDR3, as DNA: TGTGCCAGCCGGACTAGCGGCGGGGGCTCCTACAATGAGCAGTTCTTC.

This clone was detected once. The V call is TRBV2, the J call TRBJ2-5; TRBD1 aligns across 7 bases. The assigned J gene may be wrong: the sequence end matches TRBJ2-7 better. The length of the CDR3 is 13 residues. Germline V gene sequence: CDR1 SNHLY, CDR2 FYNNEI. This CDR3 is CASTAQGAYEQYF. The CDR3 DNA sequence: TGTGCCAGCACGGCGCAGGGGGCCTACGAGCAGTACTTC.

The chain recombines TRBV5-1 with TRBJ2-7, with TRBD1 as a possible D gene (5 bases). Germline-derived CDR1 and CDR2 are SGHRS and YFSETQ. This CDR3 comprises 15 residues. With 0 bases removed from V and 5 bases from J, the gap between germline ends came to 15 bases. CDR3 residues: CASSLEGAIVHEQYF. CDR3 DNA: TGCGCCAGCAGCTTGGAAGGGGCGATAGTCCACGAGCAGTACTTC.

This clone was detected once. V usage is TRBV9 and J usage is TRBJ2-2, with D possibly TRBD2 on 6 matching bases. Per germline, CDR1 SGDLS and CDR2 YYNGEE. The length of the CDR3 is 16 residues. The germline V and J ends were trimmed by 0 bases and 3 bases, with 12 bases remaining between them. The CDR3 DNA reads as TGTGCCAGCAGCGTAGGGGGGAGGTGGGACACCGGGGAGCTGTTTTTT. Residues: CASSVGGRWDTGELFF.

This rearrangement joins TRBV27 to TRBJ1-1; a weak D match, TRBD1 (6 bases). The germline CDR1 and CDR2 sequences are MNHEY and SMNVEV (reference sequence). V lost 4 bases and J 4 bases, leaving 13 bases between the germline ends. The CDR3 sequence is 14 residues long. This CDR3 reads CASSSTGAGTEAFF. The CDR3 nucleotides are TGTGCCAGCAGTTCGACAGGAGCTGGCACTGAAGCTTTCTTT.

J is TRBJ2-7 and V is TRBV19; 12 nucleotides align to TRBD1. V shed 5 bases, J shed 1 base, and the junction held 6 bases outside the gene matches. This CDR3 has 16 residues. Germline V gene data show CDR1 as LNHDA and CDR2 as SQIVND (reference sequence). Here the CDR3 reads CASSPGTGGSSYEQYF. The DNA for the CDR3 is TGTGCCAGTAGTCCCGGGACAGGGGGCAGTTCCTACGAGCAGTACTTC.

The V gene is TRBV6-1, the J gene TRBJ2-7; TRBD1 matches at 8 bases. Germline trimming cut 4 bases from V and 6 bases from J; bases unmatched to any gene: 14. Germline CDR1 MNHNS, CDR2 SASEGT. This CDR3 spans 16 amino acids. DNA for the CDR3: TGTGCCAGCAGTGCTACGGACAGGGCTGCAACTCGCGAGCAGTACTTC. As protein: CASSATDRAATREQYF.

The chain has TRBV18 and TRBJ2-7; 10 bases map to TRBD1. The germline gives CDR1 KGHSH, CDR2 LQKENI. This CDR3 is 15 amino acids long. V lost 3 bases and J lost 6; bases outside the gene matches: 8. The CDR3 sequence: CASSPTPDRGLEQYF. CDR3 nucleotides: TGTGCCAGCTCACCGACCCCCGACAGGGGGCTCGAGCAGTACTTC.

This clone was seen a single time. The J gene is TRBJ1-2, the V gene TRBV12-5, with TRBD1 matching over 9 bases. V trimming: 7 bases; J trimming: 8 bases; junction bases outside the gene matches: 14. Germline-derived CDR1 and CDR2 are LGHNT and FRNRAP. CDR3 length equals 15 residues. The CDR3, as DNA: TGTGCTAGTGCCCCATCGGACAGGGGATATGAGGGCTACACCTTC. Its protein is CASAPSDRGYEGYTF.

This clone showed up just a few times. The rearrangement uses TRBV4-1 and TRBJ1-2, with TRBD1 matching 10 bases. This CDR3 is 13 amino acids long. Germline V CDR1 and CDR2: MGHRA, YSYEKL. V lost 4 bases, J lost 6 bases, and 2 bases stayed unmatched. The CDR3 region is CASSRDRGDGYTF. The CDR3 DNA reads as TGCGCCAGCAGCCGGGACAGGGGTGATGGCTACACCTTC.

The V gene is TRBV19, the J gene TRBJ1-1, with 9 bases aligning to TRBD1. Per the germline V gene, CDR1 is LNHDA and CDR2 is SQIVND (reference sequence). The length of the CDR3 is 14 residues. V dropped 5 bases and J dropped 5; count of bases not matched to a gene: 6. CDR3 sequence: CASSVTGGSTEAFF. CDR3 sequence (DNA): TGTGCCAGTAGTGTGACAGGGGGGTCGACTGAAGCTTTCTTT.

The chain joins TRBV5-4 to TRBJ2-5; possibly TRBD1 or TRBD2 for D (6 bases each). Germline lookup yields CDR1 SGHNT and CDR2 YYREEE (reference sequence). This CDR3 is 17 amino acids long. V lost 0 bases and J 5 bases, leaving 20 bases between the germline ends. CDR3 sequence reads: CASSLGVGGTGTETQYF. CDR3 bases: TGTGCCAGCAGCTTGGGTGTAGGGGGGACGGGGACGGAGACCCAGTACTTC.